A selection of T cell receptor beta chains follows, all from one sample in a study of T cells in localized non-small cell lung cancer. Assay used: immunoSEQ multiplex PCR; TCRdb lists only in-frame clones, some missing. The table lists about 36,000 clones, about 83% of them singletons. The input for sequencing was peripheral blood, taken before any cancer treatment. Every receptor here comes from a woman aged 40-70 years with stage I lung adenocarcinoma. Each CDR3 is given with its conserved first and last residue. Fields, in order: V gene, D gene, clone size, J gene, CDR3 DNA, CDR3 protein. D genes are given only for firm matches. Size values are once, few and many counts, or a class for expanded clones, and some rows have none.

V: TRBV18; D: .; size: .; J: TRBJ2-5; DNA: TGTGCCAGCTCACCAATGGCGGGGCCCTATTCGGGAGAGACCCAGTACTTC; CDR3: CASSPMAGPYSGETQYF
V: TRBV5-1; D: .; size: few; J: TRBJ2-2; DNA: TGCGCCAGCAGCAGATTACAGGTGGCGAACGGGGAGCTGTTTTTT; CDR3: CASSRLQVANGELFF
V: TRBV9; D: .; size: .; J: TRBJ2-3; DNA: TGTGCCAGCAGCGTCGGACCCTTCGGCACAGATACGCAGTATTTT; CDR3: CASSVGPFGTDTQYF
V: TRBV28; D: .; size: .; J: TRBJ1-5; DNA: TGTGCCAGCAGTTTATTGCGCTACAATCAGCCCCAGCATTTT; CDR3: CASSLLRYNQPQHF
V: TRBV4-2; D: .; size: .; J: TRBJ1-1; DNA: TGTGCCAGCAGCCCCCGACCTCAGGGGCGCGTCGGTCGGACTGAAGCTTTCTTT; CDR3: CASSPRPQGRVGRTEAFF
V: TRBV5-1; D: .; size: few; J: TRBJ2-1; DNA: TGCGCCAGCAGCGACAGAAGCTCCTACAATGAGCAGTTCTTC; CDR3: CASSDRSSYNEQFF
V: TRBV28; D: .; size: few; J: TRBJ2-1; DNA: TGTGCCAGCAGGTCAGGGCTTGGGTCCTACAATGAGCAGTTCTTC; CDR3: CASRSGLGSYNEQFF
V: TRBV7-3; D: .; size: .; J: TRBJ2-5; DNA: TGTGCCAGCAGCCCGACGGGGGCAGGCCTGGGGGAGACCCAGTACTTC; CDR3: CASSPTGAGLGETQYF
V: TRBV7-3; D: .; size: .; J: TRBJ1-1; DNA: TGTGCCAGCAGCTTAGACCAGGTAACTGAGGCTTTCTTT; CDR3: CASSLDQVTEAFF
V: TRBV27; D: .; size: once; J: TRBJ1-3; DNA: TGTGCCAGCATGAAATTCGGAGGCGGAAACACCATATATTTT; CDR3: CASMKFGGGNTIYF
V: TRBV28; D: .; size: .; J: TRBJ1-1; DNA: TGTGCCAGCAGTTACACAGGGAACACTGAAGCTTTCTTT; CDR3: CASSYTGNTEAFF
V: TRBV19; D: .; size: .; J: TRBJ1-1; DNA: TGTGCCAGTAGGACTCTCGGGGGAAACACTGAAGCTTTCTTT; CDR3: CASRTLGGNTEAFF
V: TRBV9; D: TRBD1; size: few; J: TRBJ1-2; DNA: TGTGCCAGCAGCGTAGGGACAGGCGAGTACTATGGCTACACCTTC; CDR3: CASSVGTGEYYGYTF
V: TRBV5-1; D: .; size: .; J: TRBJ2-3; DNA: TGCGCCAGCAGCCTAGGACGGACCCGTCTGGATACGCAGTATTTT; CDR3: CASSLGRTRLDTQYF
V: TRBV11-2; D: TRBD1; size: .; J: TRBJ1-2; DNA: TGTGCCAGCAGCGGACAGGGCTATGGCTACACCTTC; CDR3: CASSGQGYGYTF
V: TRBV5-8; D: .; size: .; J: TRBJ1-5; DNA: TGTGCCAGCAGTAGGGGGGGGCTGGGCAATCAGCCCCAGCATTTT; CDR3: CASSRGGLGNQPQHF
V: TRBV4-1; D: .; size: .; J: TRBJ2-7; DNA: TGCGCCAGCAGCCAAGGGGCGGGTGGGCAGTACTTC; CDR3: CASSQGAGGQYF
V: TRBV2; D: .; size: .; J: TRBJ1-1; DNA: TGTGCCAGCGGTGCCCAAAGGGGTGAAGCTTTCTTT; CDR3: CASGAQRGEAFF
V: TRBV7-3; D: .; size: .; J: TRBJ1-4; DNA: TGTGCCAGCAGCTTAACGTTAAAGGGGATTGAAAAACTGTTTTTT; CDR3: CASSLTLKGIEKLFF
V: TRBV28; D: .; size: .; J: TRBJ2-1; DNA: TGTGCCAGCAGTCCCTACCGACTAACCCGTAAAAGCTCCTACAATGAGCAGTTCTTC; CDR3: CASSPYRLTRKSSYNEQFF
V: TRBV7-2; D: TRBD1; size: .; J: TRBJ2-2; DNA: TGTGCCAGCAGCTTAGTCAGGGGGACCGGGGAGCTGTTTTTT; CDR3: CASSLVRGTGELFF
V: TRBV4-2; D: .; size: .; J: TRBJ2-3; DNA: TGTGCCAGCAGCCACCCTCGATCCACAGATACGCAGTATTTT; CDR3: CASSHPRSTDTQYF
V: TRBV20-1; D: .; size: .; J: TRBJ1-2; DNA: TGCAGCCCCAGCGTTAACTATGGCTACACCTTC; CDR3: CSPSVNYGYTF
V: TRBV5-1; D: TRBD1; size: .; J: TRBJ2-7; DNA: TGCGCCAGCAGCTTGCTCGACAGGGTCTACGAGCAGTACTTC; CDR3: CASSLLDRVYEQYF
V: TRBV4-2; D: TRBD1; size: .; J: TRBJ2-6; DNA: TGTGCCAGCAGCCAGGCCGGCGAGGGGGCCTCTGGGGCCAACGTCCTGACTTTC; CDR3: CASSQAGEGASGANVLTF
V: TRBV28; D: TRBD1; size: .; J: TRBJ1-5; DNA: TGTGCCAGCAGGACGGACAGGGGAACTCGGGGCAATCAGCCCCAGCATTTT; CDR3: CASRTDRGTRGNQPQHF
V: TRBV7-9; D: TRBD2; size: .; J: TRBJ2-1; DNA: TGTGCCAGCAGCCCTGGACTAGCGGGGCGCGGTGAGCAGTTCTTC; CDR3: CASSPGLAGRGEQFF
V: TRBV5-1; D: TRBD2; size: .; J: TRBJ2-3; DNA: TGCGCCAGCAGCTTTAGCGGGGGGAGTGCAGATACGCAGTATTTT; CDR3: CASSFSGGSADTQYF
V: TRBV7-9; D: TRBD1; size: .; J: TRBJ1-1; DNA: TGTGCCAGCAGCTTATATGGGGACAGGGGAATGAACACTGAAGCTTTCTTT; CDR3: CASSLYGDRGMNTEAFF
V: TRBV5-1; D: .; size: .; J: TRBJ1-6; DNA: TGCGCCAGCAGCTTGCAGGGCCCCGGTAATTCACCCCTCCACTTT; CDR3: CASSLQGPGNSPLHF
V: TRBV6-1; D: TRBD1; size: .; J: TRBJ1-3; DNA: TGTGCCAGCAGTGCCGGGACAGGCCTTGATGGTTTACATTTT; CDR3: CASSAGTGLDGLHF
V: TRBV7-9; D: .; size: .; J: TRBJ2-5; DNA: TGTGCCAGCAGCCGCGCTTGGGGGCGGGAGACCCAGTACTTC; CDR3: CASSRAWGRETQYF
V: TRBV29-1; D: .; size: .; J: TRBJ1-2; DNA: TGCAGCGCTGGGGCAGATAACGGCTACACCTTC; CDR3: CSAGADNGYTF
V: TRBV10-3; D: .; size: .; J: TRBJ1-6; DNA: TGTGCCATCCGCGGGGGCGAGATAAATTCACCCCTCCACTTT; CDR3: CAIRGGEINSPLHF
V: TRBV6-1; D: .; size: .; J: TRBJ1-5; DNA: TGTGCCAGCGCCTCGGGGGCAGAGATGCCCCAGCATTTT; CDR3: CASASGAEMPQHF
V: TRBV6-1; D: TRBD1; size: .; J: TRBJ1-5; DNA: TGTGCCAGCAGAGAGACAGGGTCTAGCAATCAGCCCCAGCATTTT; CDR3: CASRETGSSNQPQHF
V: TRBV7-9; D: TRBD1; size: few; J: TRBJ1-2; DNA: TGTGCCAGCAGCTTAGGACAGGGGCAAAGTGGCTACACCTTC; CDR3: CASSLGQGQSGYTF
V: TRBV9; D: .; size: .; J: TRBJ1-1; DNA: TGTGCCAGCAGCGTAGTGGGGAGTTTGAGGGCGCGGGACACTGAAGCTTTCTTT; CDR3: CASSVVGSLRARDTEAFF
V: TRBV4-1; D: TRBD1; size: .; J: TRBJ1-5; DNA: TGCGCCAGCAGCCAACCACAGGGGAGTCAGCCCCAGCATTTT; CDR3: CASSQPQGSQPQHF
V: TRBV19; D: .; size: .; J: TRBJ1-1; DNA: TGTGCCAGTAGTGACCAACCCGAGATCACTGAAGCTTTCTTT; CDR3: CASSDQPEITEAFF